Listed below are T cell receptor beta chains from one sample, sequenced in a study of blood T cell repertoires in COVID-19. The protocol was immunoSEQ multiplex PCR, while the TCRdb copy is restricted to in-frame clones and leaves out a portion. The data show about 280,000 clones, with 86% seen just once and around 3% held by the top ten. The sequencing sample was made of peripheral blood. These receptors came from a woman in her 30s with active or convalescent COVID-19. Each CDR3 is given with its conserved first and last residue. A D gene is named only where the DNA matches it firmly. Size is stated for part of the rows, as once, few or many counts, or as a class when the clone is expanded.

J gene	V gene	D gene	clone size	CDR3 DNA	CDR3 protein
TRBJ2-5	TRBV3-1/TRBV3-2	.	.	TGTGCCAGCAGCCTTGGAGGGTTTCAAGAGACCCAGTACTTC	CASSLGGFQETQYF
TRBJ2-1	TRBV20-1	.	.	TGCAGCGGGAGTAGGAATGAGCAGTTCTTC	CSGSRNEQFF
TRBJ1-2	TRBV28	TRBD1	.	TGTGCCAGCAGATCGACAGGGGGCTCTTATGGCTACACCTTC	CASRSTGGSYGYTF
TRBJ1-2	TRBV7-8	TRBD1	.	TGTGCCAGCAGCGAGGGACAGTATGGCTACACCTTC	CASSEGQYGYTF
TRBJ2-5	TRBV2	.	.	TGTGCCAGCAGACCCAACCGAGCAGGCCAAGAGACCCAGTACTTC	CASRPNRAGQETQYF
TRBJ1-4	TRBV11-3	.	.	TGTGCCAGCAGCTTAGACGGCCCGGCGGCTAATGAAAAACTGTTTTTT	CASSLDGPAANEKLFF
TRBJ1-2	TRBV28	TRBD1	.	TGTGCCAGCAGAACAGGGGGGGGCTACACCTTC	CASRTGGGYTF
TRBJ1-2	TRBV20-1	TRBD1	few	TGCAGTGCTAGTGCAAATACAGGGGGCTATGGCTACACCTTC	CSASANTGGYGYTF
TRBJ1-2	TRBV9	.	.	TGTGCCAGCAGCGTAGGTGGAGGAATTGGTGGCTACACCTTC	CASSVGGGIGGYTF
TRBJ2-1	TRBV5-1	TRBD2	.	TGCGCCAGCAGCCCGGCGGGGGGGAGCTCCTACAATGAGCAGTTCTTC	CASSPAGGSSYNEQFF
TRBJ1-6	TRBV27	.	.	TGTGCCAGCAGCCGAGAGGCAGGGAATCATTCACCCCTCCACTTT	CASSREAGNHSPLHF
TRBJ1-1	TRBV2	TRBD1	.	TGTGCCAGCGGGCCTCCCGGGACAGGGAACACTGAAGCTTTCTTT	CASGPPGTGNTEAFF
TRBJ1-2	TRBV6-2/TRBV6-3	.	.	TGTGCCAGCAGTGGGTGGACAGACCGACGGGCGGGCTACACCTTC	CASSGWTDRRAGYTF
TRBJ2-7	TRBV5-3	TRBD2	.	TGTGCCAGAAGCTTGATCGTAGCGGGGGGGATCGACGAGCAGTACTTC	CARSLIVAGGIDEQYF
TRBJ1-3	TRBV6-1	TRBD1	once	TGTGCCAGCAGTGACCAGGGACAGGGGATCGGAAACACCATATATTTT	CASSDQGQGIGNTIYF
TRBJ1-6	TRBV12-3/TRBV12-4	.	.	TGTGCCAGCAGTTTTGGGAGCGGTTCACCCCTCCACTTT	CASSFGSGSPLHF
TRBJ1-3	TRBV7-8	.	.	TGTGCCAGCAGCTTAGTTCGACGCGGGGGTGGGGGTTCTGGAAACACCATATATTTT	CASSLVRRGGGGSGNTIYF
TRBJ2-5	TRBV5-4	TRBD2	.	TGTGCCAGCAGCTTGTTGGCGGGGGGAACCCAGTACTTC	CASSLLAGGTQYF
TRBJ1-5	TRBV7-8	.	.	TGTGCCAGCAGCTTAGGGCAGTCTTCTCATTTACTATTAAGCAATCAGCCCCAGCATTTT	CASSLGQSSHLLLSNQPQHF
TRBJ1-2	TRBV5-4	.	.	TGTGCCAGCAGCTTGGGGGCCGGTGGCTACACCTTC	CASSLGAGGYTF
TRBJ2-3	TRBV7-2	.	.	TGTGCCAGCAGCTCCAGGAGGGAAGATACGCAGTATTTT	CASSSRREDTQYF
TRBJ2-3	TRBV27	TRBD2	.	TGTGCCAGCAGGACCTTTGGACTAGCGGGGGCGGATACGCAGTATTTT	CASRTFGLAGADTQYF
TRBJ1-1	TRBV5-1	TRBD1	.	TGCGCCAGCAGCCCAAGGGACAGGGAGAACACTGAAGCTTTCTTT	CASSPRDRENTEAFF
TRBJ2-5	TRBV5-1	.	.	TGCGCCAGCAGCTTGGTCGCAGATTACCAAGAGACCCAGTACTTC	CASSLVADYQETQYF
TRBJ1-6	TRBV19	TRBD1	.	TGTGCCAGTAGTACCCTCGACAGGGGAGAATCACCCCTCCACTTT	CASSTLDRGESPLHF
TRBJ2-3	TRBV7-3	TRBD2	.	TGTGCCAGCAGCTTAATGGTGGCGGGGGGGCCAGGAGATACGCAGTATTTT	CASSLMVAGGPGDTQYF
TRBJ1-2	TRBV7-2	TRBD1	.	TGTGCCAGCAGCTTCGCCCAGCCTGGTTCAGGGGGCGGCTACACCTTC	CASSFAQPGSGGGYTF
TRBJ1-4	TRBV2	.	.	TGTGCCAGCGCCATTTCCTTAGATAATGAAAAACTGTTTTTT	CASAISLDNEKLFF
TRBJ2-7	TRBV7-6	.	.	TGTGCCAGCAGCCCGGGGGAGGACTACGAGCAGTACTTC	CASSPGEDYEQYF
TRBJ2-7	TRBV5-1	.	.	TGCGCCAGCAGCTTGGTTGGGACAAGCTACGAGCAGTACTTC	CASSLVGTSYEQYF
TRBJ2-1	TRBV4-1	.	.	TGCGCCAGCAGCCAGTTAGGGGTTAGCTCCTACAATGAGCAGTTCTTC	CASSQLGVSSYNEQFF
TRBJ1-3	TRBV7-2	.	.	TGTGCCAGCAGCCCCCGGGGGTATGGCTCTGGAAACACCATATATTTT	CASSPRGYGSGNTIYF
TRBJ1-3	TRBV30	TRBD1	.	TGTGCCTGGAGTGTCGGGACAGGGGTCGGTGGAAACACCATATATTTT	CAWSVGTGVGGNTIYF
TRBJ1-2	TRBV19	.	.	TGTGCCAGTAGTATAGAAGCGGGCGAGAGAAACACCTTC	CASSIEAGERNTF
TRBJ2-3	TRBV6-2/TRBV6-3	.	.	TGTGCCAGCAGCCCCGGACTGCCCACAGATACGCAGTATTTT	CASSPGLPTDTQYF
TRBJ1-1	TRBV9	.	few	TGTGCCAGCAGCGTAGTAGCGGATTTGAACACTGAAGCTTTCTTT	CASSVVADLNTEAFF
TRBJ1-2	TRBV28	TRBD1	.	TGTGCCAGCAGTTCCGCGGACAGGGCCTATGGCTACACCTTC	CASSSADRAYGYTF
TRBJ1-2	TRBV7-2	.	.	TGTGCCAGCAGCTTAGTACACACGAAGGAGGGTGGCTACACCTTC	CASSLVHTKEGGYTF
TRBJ2-7	TRBV23-1	TRBD2	.	TGCGCCAGCAGTCATGCGGGGGGGCCGGCCTACGAGCAGTACTTC	CASSHAGGPAYEQYF
TRBJ1-1	TRBV4-3	.	.	TGCGCCAGCAGTGCCGGACACCAGAACACTGAAGCTTTCTTT	CASSAGHQNTEAFF